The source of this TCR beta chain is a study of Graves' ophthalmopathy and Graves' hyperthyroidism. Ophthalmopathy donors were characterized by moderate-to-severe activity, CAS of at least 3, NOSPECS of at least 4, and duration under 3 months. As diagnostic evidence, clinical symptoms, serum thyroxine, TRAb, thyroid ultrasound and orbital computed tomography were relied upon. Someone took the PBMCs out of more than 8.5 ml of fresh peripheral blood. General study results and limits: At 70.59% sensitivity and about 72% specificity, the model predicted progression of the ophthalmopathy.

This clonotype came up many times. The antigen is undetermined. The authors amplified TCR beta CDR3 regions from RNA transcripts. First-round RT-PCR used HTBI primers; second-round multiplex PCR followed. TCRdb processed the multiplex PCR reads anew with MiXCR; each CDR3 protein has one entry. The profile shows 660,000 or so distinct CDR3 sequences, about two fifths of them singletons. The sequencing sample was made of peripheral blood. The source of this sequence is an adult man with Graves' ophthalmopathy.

Written as DNA, the CDR3 is TGTGCCAGCCGGGGTAATGGGCCGATATACGAGCAGTACTTC. This sequence encodes CASRGNGPIYEQYF. The V gene is TRBV7-9, the J gene TRBJ2-7, with a tentative D call TRBD2 (5 bases). There are 14 residues in the CDR3. Germline CDR1 SEHNR, CDR2 FQNEAQ (reference sequence). V lost 8 bases and J lost 4, with 18 bases in between.